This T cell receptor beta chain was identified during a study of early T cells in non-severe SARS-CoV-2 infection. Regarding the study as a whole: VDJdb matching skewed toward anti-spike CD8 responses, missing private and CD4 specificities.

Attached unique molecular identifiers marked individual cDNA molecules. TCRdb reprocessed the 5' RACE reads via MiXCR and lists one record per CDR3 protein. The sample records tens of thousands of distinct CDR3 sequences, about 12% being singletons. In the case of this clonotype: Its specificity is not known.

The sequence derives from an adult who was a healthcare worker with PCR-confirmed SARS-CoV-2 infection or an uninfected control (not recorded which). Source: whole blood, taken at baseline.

CDR3 protein: CASSIQAGASNQPQHF. Here the CDR3 DNA reads TGTGCCAGTAGTATTCAGGCAGGGGCGAGCAATCAGCCCCAGCATTTT. This chain uses TRBV19 with TRBJ1-5; D might be TRBD1 (6 bases). The CDR3 runs to 16 residues. Germline loops: CDR1 LNHDA, CDR2 SQIVND (reference sequence). Trimming took 3 bases from V and 1 from J, leaving 13 bases between them.